This paragraph reports one T cell receptor beta chain. The antigen this receptor binds is unknown. No much larger clonotype is one base removed from it; base qualities were not supplied. TCRbeta CDR3 regions were amplified from genomic DNA using the immunoSEQ Assay, a bias-controlled multiplex PCR. Regarding the original processing steps: The number of nucleated cells in each sample was estimated by amplification of reference gene primers within the assay. Sequence reads were collapsed and filtered to measure the absolute abundance of every unique TCRbeta CDR3 rearrangement. For each sample, productive Simpson clonality was calculated by taking the square root of Simpson's diversity index across productive rearrangements. TCRdb carries this immuneACCESS record with in-frame sequences only. Its versions omit some clonotypes, under half of them owing to an unresolved V gene in the studies checked, with the rest unexplained. Clone size and the V and J calls come from that table; the DNA yielded D and trimming. Across this sample there are about 140,000 clones, with 88% seen only once. The ten largest clones add up to roughly a tenth of the sample.

From cysteine to phenylalanine, the CDR3 is 15 amino acids long. The retained sequence is limited to the CDR3, 45 bases, with the frame set at the first base. Taken from the germline V gene, the CDR1 and CDR2 loops are SGHDN and FVKESK. V and J are truncated by 0 bases and 4 bases respectively, leaving an intervening sequence of 12 bases. This sample stems from a study of blood T cell repertoires in COVID-19 (dated by TCRdb to the early 2020s). Regarding the research as a whole: Collaborator samples came from the United States, Italy and Spain and covered acute and convalescent phases of COVID-19. The material from the prospective study consisted of cDNA or gDNA derived from T cells, B-cell-depleted T cells, or PBMCs. Subjects who had been exposed to COVID-19, were actively infected with it, or had recovered from it provided the deeply sampled blood TCRbeta repertoires that made up the dataset. A freely available public database, intended as a resource for researchers studying the immune response to SARS-CoV-2, is where the repertoires were released. The samples were drawn from two sources: the first 160 participants of the ongoing ImmuneRACE study, and over 1,000 subjects contributed by 6 global collaborators. A de-identified subject ID, COVID-19 status, age in years and sex were almost always included in the sample metadata. Where HLA class I and class II types were available, the types were taken from metadata supplied by the sample provider, not from assay-based typing. What the work shows at the level of the full study, not this receptor alone: How much clinical and demographic metadata was included differed by source and by participant, and the metadata was provided uncurated.

Collaborating institutions collected whole blood in K2EDTA tubes following their own protocols. For TCRbeta analysis, collaborators shipped samples in one of three forms: frozen whole blood, isolated PBMCs, or DNA extracted from either of those sample types. The sample consisted of peripheral blood. The rearranged chain carries TRBV14 and TRBJ2-5; possibly the D gene is TRBD1, per 6 matching bases. This clonotype originated in a man aged 50 to 60 with active or convalescent COVID-19. The CDR3 here reads CASSQEGHGLETQYF. Read as DNA, the sequence is TGTGCCAGCAGCCAAGAGGGACACGGTTTAGAGACCCAGTACTTC.